A single sample gave rise to the 8 T cell receptor beta chains below, sequenced in a study of cytomegalovirus exposure and HLA in healthy donors. The PCR employed 60 Vbeta primers together with 13 Jbeta primers. Sequencing was performed with immunoSEQ multiplex PCR; in TCRdb, only in-frame clones are kept and a portion is missing. The sample includes 110,000 to 150,000 clones, around 9.6% of them seen just once. The sequenced material came from PBMCs. The receptors come from a male donor in good health and CMV-seronegative.

This clone was detected a few times. This rearrangement joins TRBV23-1 to TRBJ1-1; D is perhaps TRBD1 (6 bases). TRBV23-1 is an ORF; its function is uncertain. The V and J ends lost 0 bases and 2 bases respectively, with 10 bases between them. CDR3 size: 15 residues. In DNA, the CDR3 is TGCGCCAGCAGTCAATCCCCGGACAGCAACACTGAAGCTTTCTTT. This translates into CASSQSPDSNTEAFF.

The rearrangement joins TRBV7-9 to TRBJ2-7; D possibly corresponds to TRBD1 (6 bases). The CDR3 has 14 residues. The germline V gene encodes CDR1 SEHNR and CDR2 FQNEAQ (reference sequence). Trimming removed 4 bases from V and 0 bases from J, with 10 bases in between. CDR3 residues: CASSSRQDSYEQYF. CDR3 DNA: TGTGCCAGCAGCTCCCGACAGGACTCCTACGAGCAGTACTTC.

This clone turned up a few times. The chain uses TRBV4-2 and TRBJ1-4; no clear D. Trimming removed 4 bases at V and 8 bases at J, with 17 bases between. Germline V gene sequence: CDR1 LGHNA, CDR2 YNFKEQ. This CDR3 contains 15 residues. CDR3 coding DNA: TGTGCCAGCAGCCCAAAGGGAGTTAGAGAGGAAAAACTGTTTTTT. This encodes CASSPKGVREEKLFF.

This clone was observed a handful of times. This chain joins TRBV25-1 and TRBJ2-7; TRBD1 aligns across 8 bases. J lost 0 bases, V lost 3 bases, and 4 bases had no gene match. Germline CDR1 and CDR2: MGHDK and SYGVNS. The CDR3 is 15 amino acids. CDR3 sequence reads: CASSDPGGNSYEQYF. The CDR3 DNA follows: TGTGCCAGCAGTGATCCAGGGGGCAACTCCTACGAGCAGTACTTC.

The rearrangement joins TRBV5-6 to TRBJ2-5; TRBD1 matches 7 bases. The DNA end favors TRBJ2-7, so the J call may be wrong. CDR1 is SGHDT, CDR2 YYEEEE, per germline. The CDR3 contains 14 residues. CDR3 nucleotides: TGTGCCAGCAGCGTTCGACAGGGAATGTACGAGCAGTACTTC. Amino acids: CASSVRQGMYEQYF.

This chain joins TRBV27 and TRBJ1-3; TRBD1 is a possible D gene (6 bases). CDR1 is MNHEY, CDR2 SMNVEV, per germline (reference sequence). V dropped 2 bases and J dropped 4 bases, with 9 bases sitting between them. The CDR3 consists of 14 residues. CDR3 in amino acids: CASSLAGDGNTIYF. The CDR3 coding sequence is TGTGCCAGCAGTTTAGCAGGGGACGGAAACACCATATATTTT.

V and J are TRBV7-9 and TRBJ2-7; maybe TRBD1 (5 bases). CDR1 and CDR2 from the germline V gene are SEHNR and FQNEAQ (reference sequence). The CDR3 totals 16 residues. Trimming took off 4 bases at V and 5 bases at J, with 21 bases between the two ends. CDR3: CASSYSQGSSIHEQYF. CDR3 sequence (DNA): TGTGCCAGCAGCTATTCTCAGGGTTCGTCTATCCACGAGCAGTACTTC.

In this sample, this clone turned up a few times. The chain joins TRBV7-3 to TRBJ2-2; D gene unclear. The V end was cut by 2 bases, the J end by 2 bases, with 6 bases between. Germline V gene lookup returns CDR1 SGHTA and CDR2 FQGTGA. The CDR3 spans 14 residues. The CDR3 region has the DNA TGTGCCAGCAGCTTACAGTATAACACCGGGGAGCTGTTTTTT. The encoded protein is CASSLQYNTGELFF.